This TCR beta chain was retrieved from a study of blood T cell repertoires in COVID-19. V was cut by 1 base and J by 8 bases, with 14 bases left in between. There are 15 residues in the CDR3. The germline V gene has CDR1 MGHRA and CDR2 YSYEKL. Some clones are missing from TCRdb's copy, which holds only in-frame ones; the method was immunoSEQ multiplex PCR. This repertoire shows 150,000 or so clones, around 90% found once; its top ten account for 1.5% to 1.7%. The TCR was taken from a woman aged 55-70 years with acute or convalescent COVID-19. The chain carries TRBV4-1 and TRBJ1-4; tentative D call: TRBD1 (6 bases). Specimen: peripheral blood. The CDR3 sequence is CASSQVGTGKEKLFF. Written as DNA, the CDR3 is TGCGCCAGCAGCCAAGTAGGCACAGGGAAGGAAAAACTGTTTTTT.